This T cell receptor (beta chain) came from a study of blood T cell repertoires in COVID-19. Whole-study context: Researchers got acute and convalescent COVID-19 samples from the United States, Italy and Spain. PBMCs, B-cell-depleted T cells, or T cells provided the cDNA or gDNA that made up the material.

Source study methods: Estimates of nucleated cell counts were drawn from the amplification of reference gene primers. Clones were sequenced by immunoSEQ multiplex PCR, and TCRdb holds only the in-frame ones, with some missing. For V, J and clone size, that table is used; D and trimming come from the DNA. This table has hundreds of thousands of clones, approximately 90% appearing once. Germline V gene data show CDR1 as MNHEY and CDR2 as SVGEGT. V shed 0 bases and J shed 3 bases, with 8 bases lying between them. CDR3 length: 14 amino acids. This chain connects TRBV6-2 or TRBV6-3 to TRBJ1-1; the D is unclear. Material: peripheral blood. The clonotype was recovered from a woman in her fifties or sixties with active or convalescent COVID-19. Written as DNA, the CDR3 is TGTGCCAGCAGTTACTCCGGGGAAGACACTGAAGCTTTCTTT. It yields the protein CASSYSGEDTEAFF.